This entry is about one T cell receptor (beta chain). These data originate in a study of blood T cell repertoires in COVID-19. Per the original methods: Amplified reference gene primers provided the basis for estimating nucleated cell counts. TCRdb's table, derived via immunoSEQ multiplex PCR, lists solely in-frame clones and lacks some. The D gene and trimming were derived from the DNA, and the V and J assignments and clone size from that table. The table lists more than 85,000 clones, about 80% of them singletons. The receptor's source is a human donor in a cohort sampled during active COVID-19. Sequencing was carried out using peripheral blood.

The CDR3 DNA reads as TGTGCCAGCCGGGACAGGGAGTCGGGTTCCTACGAGCAGTACTTC. Its protein is CASRDRESGSYEQYF. V usage is TRBV6-5 and J usage is TRBJ2-7; TRBD1 agrees at 9 bases. This CDR3 has 15 amino acids. Germline V CDR1 and CDR2: MNHEY, SVGAGI. V was clipped by 8 bases and J by 1 base; unmatched bases: 9.